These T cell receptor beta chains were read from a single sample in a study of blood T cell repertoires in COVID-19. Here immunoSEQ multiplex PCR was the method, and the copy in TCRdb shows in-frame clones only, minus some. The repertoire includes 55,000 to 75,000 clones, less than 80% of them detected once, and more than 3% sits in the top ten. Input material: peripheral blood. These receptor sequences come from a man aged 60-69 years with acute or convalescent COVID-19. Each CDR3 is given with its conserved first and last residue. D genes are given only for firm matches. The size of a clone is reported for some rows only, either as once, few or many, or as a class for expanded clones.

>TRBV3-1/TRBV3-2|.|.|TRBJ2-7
CASSQDEYEQYF
TGTGCCAGCAGCCAAGATGAGTACGAGCAGTACTTC
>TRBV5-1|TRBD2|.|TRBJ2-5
CASSHGTSGSFLQETQYF
TGCGCCAGCAGCCATGGGACTAGCGGGTCCTTCCTCCAAGAGACCCAGTACTTC
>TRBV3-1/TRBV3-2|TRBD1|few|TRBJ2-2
CASSPPGTVNTGELFF
TGTGCCAGCAGCCCCCCCGGGACAGTGAACACCGGGGAGCTGTTTTTT
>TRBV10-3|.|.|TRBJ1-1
CAITREGVNTEAFF
TGTGCCATCACCCGGGAGGGGGTGAACACTGAAGCTTTCTTT
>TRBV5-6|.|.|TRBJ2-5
CASSPQGAGTQYF
TGTGCCAGCAGCCCACAGGGCGCGGGGACCCAGTACTTC
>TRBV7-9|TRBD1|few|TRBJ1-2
CASSWAGTGILSSPQNYGYTF
TGTGCCAGCAGCTGGGCCGGGACAGGGATTCTCTCCTCACCTCAAAACTATGGCTACACCTTC
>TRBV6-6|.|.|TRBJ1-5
CASTDMGGYSNQPQHF
TGTGCCAGCACGGACATGGGAGGGTATAGCAATCAGCCCCAGCATTTT
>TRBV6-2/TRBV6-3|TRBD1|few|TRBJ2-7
CASSYTGEYEQYF
TGTGCCAGCAGTTACACAGGGGAATACGAGCAGTACTTC
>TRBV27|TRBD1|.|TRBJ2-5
CASSAIGGKETQYF
TGTGCCAGCAGCGCCATAGGGGGCAAGGAGACCCAGTACTTC
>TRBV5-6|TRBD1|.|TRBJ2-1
CASSLLRDRGDNEQFF
TGTGCCAGCAGCTTGCTCCGGGACAGGGGGGACAATGAGCAGTTCTTC
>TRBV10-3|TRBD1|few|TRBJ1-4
CAIRGGTGLNEKLFF
TGTGCCATCAGGGGGGGGACAGGACTTAATGAAAAACTGTTTTTT
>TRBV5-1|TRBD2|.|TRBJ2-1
CASSPALAGGAYEQFF
TGCGCCAGCAGCCCCGCACTAGCGGGAGGTGCCTACGAGCAGTTCTTC
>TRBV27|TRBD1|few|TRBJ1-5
CASSLRQGAHQPQHF
TGTGCCAGCAGTTTAAGGCAGGGGGCACATCAGCCCCAGCATTTT
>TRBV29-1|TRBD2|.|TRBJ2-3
CSVTSHWGSGTPYSTDTQYF
TGCAGCGTTACCTCCCATTGGGGTAGCGGGACCCCTTACTCCACAGATACGCAGTATTTT
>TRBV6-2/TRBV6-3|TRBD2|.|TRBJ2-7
CASSYSPGLAGGYEQYF
TGTGCCAGCAGTTACTCCCCCGGACTAGCGGGAGGGTACGAGCAGTACTTC